This T cell receptor beta chain was obtained from a study of blood T cell repertoires in COVID-19. Whole-study context: Samples came from the United States, Italy and Spain, spanning acute and convalescent COVID-19. In each case, the material was cDNA or gDNA derived from T cells, B-cell-depleted T cells, or PBMCs.

Germline V gene data show CDR1 as MNHEY and CDR2 as SMNVEV (reference sequence). Trimming at V came to 5 bases and at J to 0 bases, leaving 2 bases not matched to a gene. The CDR3 loop spans 15 amino acids. The repertoire was sequenced with immunoSEQ multiplex PCR; TCRdb's copy has only in-frame clones and lacks some. The sample carries fewer than 250,000 clones, about four fifths recorded once. The sequence was collected from a man between 45 and 60 years old with acute or convalescent COVID-19. The sequenced sample consisted of peripheral blood. The chain has TRBV27 and TRBJ2-7; 12 bases are shared with TRBD2. CDR3 coding DNA: TGTGCCAGCAGTAGGACTAGCGGGAACTCCTACGAGCAGTACTTC. Translating gives CASSRTSGNSYEQYF.